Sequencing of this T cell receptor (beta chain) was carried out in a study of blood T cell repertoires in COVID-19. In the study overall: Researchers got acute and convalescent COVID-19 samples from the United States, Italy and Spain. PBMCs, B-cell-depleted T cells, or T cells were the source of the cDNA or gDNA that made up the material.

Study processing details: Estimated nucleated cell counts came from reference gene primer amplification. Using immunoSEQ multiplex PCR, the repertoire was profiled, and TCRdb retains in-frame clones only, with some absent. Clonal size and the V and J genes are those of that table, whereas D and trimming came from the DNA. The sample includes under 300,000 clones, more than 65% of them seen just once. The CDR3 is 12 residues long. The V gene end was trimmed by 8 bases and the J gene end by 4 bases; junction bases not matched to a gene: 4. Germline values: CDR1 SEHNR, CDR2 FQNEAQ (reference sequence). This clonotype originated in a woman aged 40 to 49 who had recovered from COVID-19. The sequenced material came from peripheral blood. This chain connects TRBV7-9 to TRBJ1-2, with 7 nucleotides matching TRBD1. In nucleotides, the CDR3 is TGTGCCAGCGGGTCAGGGGGCTATGGCTACACCTTC. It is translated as CASGSGGYGYTF. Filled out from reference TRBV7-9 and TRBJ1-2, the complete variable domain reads DTGVSQNPRHKITKRGQNVTFRCDPISEHNRLYWYRQTLGQGPEFLTYFQNEAQLEKSRLLSDRFSAERPKGSFSTLEIQRTEQGDSAMYLCASGSGGYGYTFGSGTRLTVV.